One and the same sample provided the 11 T cell receptor beta chains below, sequenced in a study of shared clonotypes between healthy human individuals. Clones were sequenced by immunoSEQ multiplex PCR, and TCRdb holds only the in-frame ones, with some missing. This table holds approximately 500,000 clones, 65% to 85% found once. The sequenced sample consisted of PBMCs. The receptors come from a woman aged 35 to 49 in good health. Some clones in this sample may be carry-over from other donors' samples.

About this clone itself: A read error is the likely source, as a far larger clone sits one nucleotide away. This sample also contains other DNA sequences that code for the same CDR3. The CDR3 region is CASYSGTPNYGYTF. The DNA of the CDR3 is TGTGCCAGCTATTCCGGGACGCCGAACTACGGCTACACCTTC. The V and J genes are TRBV28 and TRBJ1-2; tentatively, D is TRBD1 (5 bases). The CDR3 has 14 residues. The germline V gene has CDR1 MDHEN and CDR2 SYDVKM.

V and J are TRBV6-5 and TRBJ2-7, with 7 bases lining up with TRBD2. The CDR3 consists of 14 residues. V lost 10 bases to trimming and J lost 4 bases; unmatched junction nucleotides: 13. Germline CDR1 MNHEY, CDR2 SVGAGI. CDR3 amino acids: CAIGRSSGPYEQYF. DNA of the CDR3: TGTGCCATCGGAAGGTCTAGCGGACCATACGAGCAGTACTTC.

This chain uses TRBV30 with TRBJ1-4; tentative D call: TRBD1 (5 bases). Trimming stripped 1 base from V and 5 bases from J, with 8 bases between. The CDR3 is made up of 13 amino acids. In germline, CDR1 is GTSNPN, CDR2 SVGIG (reference sequence). CDR3 in DNA: TGTGCCTGGAGTGCGGGGGGAAATGAAAAACTGTTTTTT. This gives the protein CAWSAGGNEKLFF.

This chain links TRBV7-2 with TRBJ2-7, with D unclear. Germline V CDR1 and CDR2: SGHTA, FQGNSA. The CDR3 covers 14 residues. V was pared by 5 bases and J by 5 bases, with 16 bases between. For the CDR3, the DNA is TGTGCCAGCAGCCCGAGGTTCAGGCGGCACGAGCAGTACTTC. Its translation is CASSPRFRRHEQYF.

On this clone itself: A single base is all that separates this from a far larger clone, so a read error is likely. The rearrangement uses TRBV9 and TRBJ2-6, with TRBD1 matching over 8 bases. The CDR3 spans 18 residues. The germline CDR1 and CDR2 sequences are SGDLS and YYNGEE. V was clipped by 2 bases and J by 0 bases; unmatched bases: 7. CDR3 coding DNA: TGTGCCAGCAGCGTCACAACTACAGGGGGCTCTGGGGCCAACGTCCTGACTTTC. This translates into CASSVTTTGGSGANVLTF.

The chain recombines TRBV19 with TRBJ2-7; 8 bases line up with TRBD2. J lost 7 bases, V lost 1 base, and 9 bases had no gene match. The CDR3 is 15 residues long. CDR1 and CDR2 from the germline V gene are LNHDA and SQIVND (reference sequence). This chain's CDR3 is CASSIASGSRREQYF. The CDR3 nucleotides read TGTGCCAGTAGTATAGCAAGCGGGAGCCGGAGGGAGCAGTACTTC. The whole variable domain, remainder taken from reference TRBV19 and TRBJ2-7, is DGGITQSPKYLFRKEGQNVTLSCEQNLNHDAMYWYRQDPGQGLRLIYYSQIVNDFQKGDIAEGYSVSREKKESFPLTVTSAQKNPTAFYLCASSIASGSRREQYFGPGTRLTVT.

In the case of this clone: It differs at one base from a far larger clone, so likely a read error. The chain is built from TRBV29-1 and TRBJ2-3; D might be TRBD1 (5 bases). The CDR3 totals 15 residues. The germline CDR1 and CDR2 sequences are SQVTM and ANQGSEA. Between the trimmed V and J ends, which lost 1 base and 0 bases, there was a span of 11 bases. CDR3 protein: CSVEAQGMSTDTQYF. The CDR3 DNA is TGCAGCGTTGAAGCCCAGGGTATGAGCACAGATACGCAGTATTTT.

This clone was picked up one time. V and J are TRBV5-8 and TRBJ2-7; TRBD1 agrees at 10 bases. The CDR3 spans 14 residues. Germline V lookup: CDR1 SGHTS, CDR2 YDEGEE. The trim removed 2 bases at V and 3 bases at J, leaving 2 bases unmatched. CDR3 bases: TGTGCCAGCAGCTTTGGGACAGGGGTCTACGAGCAGTACTTC. This gives the protein CASSFGTGVYEQYF.

Turning to this clone: A much larger clonotype is one base distant, so this may be a read error. This chain links TRBV7-3 with TRBJ2-2; TRBD1 or TRBD2 may be the D gene (6 bases each). The CDR3 spans 15 residues. Looked up from germline, CDR1 is SGHTA and CDR2 is FQGTGA. The CDR3 coding sequence is TGTGCCAGCAGCCCCCCGGGGGCGAACACCAGGGAGCTGTTTTTT. Translating gives CASSPPGANTRELFF.

The chain joins TRBV29-1 to TRBJ2-5; 16 positions agree with TRBD2. Trimming took 6 bases from V and 2 from J; bases not matched to a gene: 9. Germline CDR1 and CDR2: SQVTM and ANQGSEA. The CDR3 is 17 residues long. Here the CDR3 DNA reads TGCAGCGTGGCAACGGGACTAGCGGGAGGGGTGCAAGAGACCCAGTACTTC. It encodes CSVATGLAGGVQETQYF.

This clone was detected once. Since a far larger clone is one base different, this is likely a read error. Lacking the conserved final phenylalanine or tryptophan, this CDR3 likely reflects a read error. The chain recombines TRBV2 with TRBJ1-1; D is ambiguous. CDR1 is SNHLY, CDR2 FYNNEI, per germline. Trimming took 2 bases from V and 7 from J, leaving 14 bases between them. The CDR3 consists of 14 residues. The DNA for the CDR3 is TGTGCCAGCAGTGAAAATAGGGATTTAGTTGAAGCTTTCTCT. Translating it yields CASSENRDLVEAFS.